What follows are 17 T cell receptor beta chains derived from one specimen sequenced in a study of cytomegalovirus exposure and HLA in healthy donors. In the PCR, 60 Vbeta and 13 Jbeta primers were used. Clones were sequenced by immunoSEQ multiplex PCR, and TCRdb holds only the in-frame ones, with some missing. The data show 130,000 or so clones, more than 75% seen once. The sequenced sample consisted of PBMCs. These TCRs come from a woman in her fifties or sixties in good health and CMV-seropositive.

This chain uses TRBV11-2 with TRBJ2-3, with D possibly being TRBD2 (5 bases). Per germline, CDR1 SGHAT and CDR2 FQNNGV. V lost 4 bases and J lost 1, with 12 bases in between. The CDR3 loop spans 15 amino acids. In DNA form, the CDR3 reads TGTGCCAGCAGCTCCCGGACTGGGGGCACAGATACGCAGTATTTT. Translating gives CASSSRTGGTDTQYF.

The chain is built from TRBV2 and TRBJ1-1; no definite D call. This CDR3 is built from 11 residues. Germline V gene data show CDR1 as SNHLY and CDR2 as FYNNEI. Between the trimmed V and J ends, which lost 3 bases and 11 bases, there was a span of 10 bases. The chain's CDR3 is CASSERERAFF. Written as DNA, the CDR3 is TGTGCCAGCAGTGAGCGGGAGAGGGCTTTCTTT.

The chain uses TRBV5-4 and TRBJ2-5, with 8 bases aligning to TRBD2. Germline CDR1 and CDR2: SGHNT and YYREEE (reference sequence). This CDR3 has 16 residues. The junction had 8 bases not matched to a gene; V was cut back by 3 bases and J by 1 base. The CDR3 spells CASSYGGLAGQETQYF. The CDR3 nucleotides are TGTGCCAGCAGCTACGGGGGCCTAGCGGGCCAAGAGACCCAGTACTTC.

The gene calls are TRBV12-5 and TRBJ2-1; 7 bases fit TRBD1. The CDR3 covers 16 residues. V gave up 2 bases and J gave up 1 base; unmatched junction bases: 5. Germline CDR1 reads LGHNT; CDR2 reads FRNRAP. The CDR3, as DNA: TGTGCTAGTGGTTTGAGGGGGCGTCCTTCCTACAATGAGCAGTTCTTC. Its translation is CASGLRGRPSYNEQFF.

The rearrangement links TRBV19 to TRBJ1-2, with 7 bases fitting TRBD1. CDR3 length: 13 amino acids. Losses at the gene ends were 6 bases for V and 8 bases for J; bases not matched to a gene: 9. The germline V gene encodes CDR1 LNHDA and CDR2 SQIVND (reference sequence). The CDR3 nucleotides are TGTGCCAGTAGAGACGACAGGGTTAAGGGCTACACCTTC. Its translation: CASRDDRVKGYTF.

This clone showed up just once. This chain links TRBV6-5 with TRBJ1-5; possibly TRBD1 for D (6 bases). This CDR3 is 14 amino acids long. The germline gives CDR1 MNHEY, CDR2 SVGAGI. Trimming shortened V by 6 bases and J by 8 bases, and 17 bases separated the two germline ends. CDR3 amino acids: CASSLGGAGKPQHF. CDR3 DNA sequence: TGTGCCAGCAGCCTCGGGGGGGCAGGGAAGCCCCAGCATTTT.

This clone was seen only a few times. The chain is built from TRBV30 and TRBJ1-1; D gene unclear. The CDR3 sequence is 13 residues long. CDR1 and CDR2 (germline): GTSNPN, SVGIG (reference sequence). V dropped 2 bases and J dropped 6 bases, with 13 bases sitting between them. DNA of the CDR3: TGTGCCTGGAGTACCCCGGGGTACCCTGAAGCTTTCTTT. Protein sequence: CAWSTPGYPEAFF.

This clone occurred a few times. The chain carries TRBV13 and TRBJ2-7; maybe TRBD2 (6 bases). Germline CDR1 is PRHDT and CDR2 is FYEKMQ (reference sequence). CDR3 length equals 14 residues. Trimming took off 5 bases at V and 4 bases at J, with 15 bases between the two ends. The CDR3 loop reads CASSPPGLFYEQYF. The CDR3 bases are TGTGCCAGCAGCCCCCCGGGACTGTTTTACGAGCAGTACTTC.

The V gene is TRBV6-5, the J gene TRBJ1-1, with D tentatively TRBD1 (5 bases). The CDR3 sequence is 13 residues long. Germline CDR1 MNHEY, CDR2 SVGAGI. The germline V and J ends were trimmed by 4 bases and 5 bases, with 11 bases remaining between them. The CDR3: CASSWSGGTEAFF. The CDR3 DNA follows: TGTGCCAGCAGTTGGTCCGGGGGGACTGAAGCTTTCTTT.

This sequence joins TRBV5-1 and TRBJ1-2; D unclear. Germline V gene data show CDR1 as SGHRS and CDR2 as YFSETQ. Trimming stripped 6 bases from V and 4 bases from J, with 16 bases between. The CDR3 is 14 amino acids. The CDR3 loop is CASKLLQMGYGYTF. CDR3 in DNA: TGCGCCAGCAAGCTTTTACAGATGGGCTATGGCTACACCTTC. Supplemented by reference TRBV5-1 and TRBJ1-2, the full variable domain reads KAGVTQTPRYLIKTRGQQVTLSCSPISGHRSVSWYQQTPGQGLQFLFEYFSETQRNKGNFPGRFSGRQFSNSRSEMNVSTLELGDSALYLCASKLLQMGYGYTFGSGTRLTVV.

This clone was observed once. The chain joins TRBV6-1 to TRBJ1-4; 10 bases match TRBD1. Germline CDR1 MNHNS, CDR2 SASEGT. V trimming: 7 bases; J trimming: 7 bases; junction bases outside the gene matches: 6. CDR3 length equals 14 residues. The CDR3 here is CASIRQGAVEKLFF. CDR3 coding DNA: TGTGCCAGCATTAGACAGGGGGCGGTTGAAAAACTGTTTTTT.

The chain has TRBV7-2 and TRBJ1-1, with D possibly matching TRBD1 (5 bases). From germline, CDR1 is SGHTA and CDR2 FQGNSA. Trimming pared 5 bases from V and 1 base from J, leaving 8 bases between. This CDR3 has 13 amino acids. The CDR3 loop is CASSITGNTEAFF. The CDR3 DNA is TGTGCCAGCAGCATTACAGGGAACACTGAAGCTTTCTTT.

V usage is TRBV7-3 and J usage is TRBJ2-1; 11 bases map to TRBD2. CDR1 SGHTA and CDR2 FQGTGA come from the germline V gene. The CDR3 consists of 15 residues. With 2 bases clipped from V and 7 bases from J, the junction kept 4 bases outside the gene matches. The CDR3 DNA is TGTGCCAGCAGCTTATTTAGCGGGGGGGCAAATGAGCAGTTCTTC. This codes for CASSLFSGGANEQFF.

V usage is TRBV5-1 and J usage is TRBJ2-7; TRBD2 agrees at 10 bases. Trimming took 3 bases from V and 2 from J; bases not matched to a gene: 8. CDR3 length equals 16 residues. Germline assignment: CDR1 SGHRS and CDR2 YFSETQ. CDR3 sequence: CASSSGALAGAYEQYF. DNA of the CDR3: TGCGCCAGCAGCTCGGGGGCGCTAGCGGGGGCCTACGAGCAGTACTTC.

The chain recombines TRBV7-9 with TRBJ2-7, with D unresolved. CDR1 is SEHNR and CDR2 is FQNEAQ in the germline V gene (reference sequence). The V and J ends lost 5 bases and 6 bases respectively, with 8 bases between them. The CDR3 spans 11 residues. CDR3 bases: TGTGCCAGCAGCGTCGGGTTCGAGCAGTACTTC. Its translation: CASSVGFEQYF.

J is TRBJ2-1 and V is TRBV6-4; 8 nucleotides align to TRBD2. CDR1 is MRHNA, CDR2 SNTAGT, per germline. V dropped 2 bases and J dropped 10; count of bases not matched to a gene: 7. The CDR3 consists of 14 residues. CDR3 DNA sequence: TGTGCCAGCAGTGACCAAGCGGGAGCGCTCGAGCAGTTCTTC. Translation gives CASSDQAGALEQFF.

Comment on this clone: Germline and junction disagree at one end, which may indicate a read error. The same CDR3 arises from other DNA sequences in this sample as well. This sequence joins TRBV28 and TRBJ2-5; 10 nucleotides line up with TRBD2. The germline gives CDR1 MDHEN, CDR2 SYDVKM. This CDR3 is 15 amino acids long. CDR3 in DNA: TGCGCCAGCAAAACGTCTAGCGGGAGTGTTTGGACCCAGTACTTC. Its protein product is CASKTSSGSVWTQYF.